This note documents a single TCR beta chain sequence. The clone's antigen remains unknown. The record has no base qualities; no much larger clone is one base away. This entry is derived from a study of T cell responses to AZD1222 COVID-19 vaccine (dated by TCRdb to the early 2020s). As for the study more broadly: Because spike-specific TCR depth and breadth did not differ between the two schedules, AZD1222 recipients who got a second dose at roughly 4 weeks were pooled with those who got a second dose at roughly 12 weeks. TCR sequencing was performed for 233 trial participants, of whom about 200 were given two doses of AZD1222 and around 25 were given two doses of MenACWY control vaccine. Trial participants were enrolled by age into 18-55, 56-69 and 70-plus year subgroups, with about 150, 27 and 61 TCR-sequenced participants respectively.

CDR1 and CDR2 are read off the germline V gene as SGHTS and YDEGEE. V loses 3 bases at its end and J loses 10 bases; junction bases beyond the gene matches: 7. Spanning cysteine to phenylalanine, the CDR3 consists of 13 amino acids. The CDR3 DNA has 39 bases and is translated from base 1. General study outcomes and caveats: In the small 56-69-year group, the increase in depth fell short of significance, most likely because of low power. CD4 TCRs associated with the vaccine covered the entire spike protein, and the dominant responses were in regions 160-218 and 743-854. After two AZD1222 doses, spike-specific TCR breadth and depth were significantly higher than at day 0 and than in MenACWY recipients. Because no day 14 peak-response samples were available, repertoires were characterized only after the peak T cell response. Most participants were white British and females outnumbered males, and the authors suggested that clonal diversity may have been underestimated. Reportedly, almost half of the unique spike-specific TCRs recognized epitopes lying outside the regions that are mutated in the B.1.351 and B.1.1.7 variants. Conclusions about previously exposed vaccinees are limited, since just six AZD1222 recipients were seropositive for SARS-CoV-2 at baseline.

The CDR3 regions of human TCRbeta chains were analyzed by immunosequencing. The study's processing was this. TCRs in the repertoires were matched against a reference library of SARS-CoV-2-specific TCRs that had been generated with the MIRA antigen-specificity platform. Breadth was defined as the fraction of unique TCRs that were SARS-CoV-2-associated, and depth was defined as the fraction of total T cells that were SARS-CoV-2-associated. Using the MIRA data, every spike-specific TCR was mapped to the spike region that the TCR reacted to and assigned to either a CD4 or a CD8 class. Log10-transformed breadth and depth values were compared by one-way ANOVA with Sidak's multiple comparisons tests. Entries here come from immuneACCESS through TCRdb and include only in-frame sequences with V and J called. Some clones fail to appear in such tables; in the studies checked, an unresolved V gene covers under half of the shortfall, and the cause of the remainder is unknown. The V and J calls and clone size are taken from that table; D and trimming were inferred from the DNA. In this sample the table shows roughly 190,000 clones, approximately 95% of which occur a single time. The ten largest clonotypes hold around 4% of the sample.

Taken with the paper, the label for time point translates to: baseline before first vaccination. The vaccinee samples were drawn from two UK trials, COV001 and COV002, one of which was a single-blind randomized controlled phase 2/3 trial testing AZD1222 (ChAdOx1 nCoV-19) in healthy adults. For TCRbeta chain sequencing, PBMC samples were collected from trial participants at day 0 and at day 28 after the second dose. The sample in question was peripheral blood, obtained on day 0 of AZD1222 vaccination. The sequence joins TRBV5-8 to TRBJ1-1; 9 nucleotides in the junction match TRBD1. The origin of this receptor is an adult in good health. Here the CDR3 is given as CASSSGQGTSAFF. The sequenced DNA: TGTGCCAGCAGCTCGGGACAGGGTACGTCAGCTTTCTTT.